This T cell receptor (beta chain) was sequenced for a study of cytomegalovirus exposure and HLA in healthy donors (dated by TCRdb to 2017 to 2019). Background on the whole study: According to a later analysis, one platform produced both the roughly 130 validation repertoires and the 666 repertoires of the first cohort. The aim of the study was to test whether cataloging public T cell receptors could identify signatures of past pathogen exposure. A separate validation cohort of some 130 different subjects was used in addition to the approximately 640-subject first cohort. The study combined high-throughput TCR immunosequencing, statistical association of individual TCRs with disease status, and machine learning to predict cytomegalovirus infection status.

The donors were included in the validation cohort of approximately 130 subjects, a group kept apart from the roughly 700-subject first cohort. Turning to this clone: Its antigen target is currently unknown. No much larger clone exists at a distance of one base, and base qualities are not known.

Overall study outcomes, separate from this receptor: According to the authors, the approach could potentially be generalized to other disease states and immunological phenotypes. A later analysis found that TCRs clustered in the first cohort also tended to co-occur in the 95 to 150 validation repertoires, with just under 95% of cluster scores above 0. In vitro tests confirmed that a few of the cytomegalovirus-associated TCR beta chains recognize cytomegalovirus antigens. In both the original and validation cohorts, the classifier was reported to diagnose cytomegalovirus status with high specificity and sensitivity. The validation cohort had no HLA typing available for a later analysis, so co-occurrence within that cohort was assessed over all 120 or so repertoires. The study listed 170 or so TCR beta chains as associated with cytomegalovirus. Most TCR sequences were observed very rarely across donors, whereas some public TCRs were present in many individuals.

The library was built by means of the immunoSEQ multiplex PCR assay. The published analysis was carried out like this. To diagnose cytomegalovirus status from the catalog of TCR beta chain sequences, a statistical classification framework was built. The table comes from immuneACCESS by way of TCRdb, which keeps in-frame sequences with V and J called. Part of the clones is missing from these tables; in studies checked, under half for an unresolved V gene and the rest for unknown reasons. That table is the source of V, J and clone size, and D and trimming were worked out from the DNA. In all, the sample holds 250,000 to 400,000 clones, and roughly 87% of those were seen once. 0.95% to 1.5% of the sample goes to the ten largest clones. Sequenced: PBMCs. The TCR sequence derives from a woman younger than 45 in good health and CMV-seropositive.

CDR3 region: CASSKGLAAYNEQFF. The nucleotide sequence reads as follows: TGTGCCAGCAGCAAGGGACTAGCGGCCTACAATGAGCAGTTCTTC. The rearrangement combines TRBV9 with TRBJ2-1, and TRBD2 aligns with 11 junction nucleotides. The CDR3 numbers 15 residues from cysteine through phenylalanine. The kept DNA is CDR3 alone, 45 bases in frame from the first base. Relative to germline, V is missing 4 bases and J is missing 2 bases, with 2 bases of the junction outside any gene match. CDR1 SGDLS and CDR2 YYNGEE were looked up in the germline V gene.